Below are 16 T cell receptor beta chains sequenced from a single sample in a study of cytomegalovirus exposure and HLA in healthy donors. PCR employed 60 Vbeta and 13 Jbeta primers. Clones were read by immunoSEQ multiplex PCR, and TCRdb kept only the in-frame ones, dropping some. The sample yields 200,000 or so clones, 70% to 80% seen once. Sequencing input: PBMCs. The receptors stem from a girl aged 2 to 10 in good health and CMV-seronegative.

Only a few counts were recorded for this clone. CDR3 protein: CASSWGDGEKLFF. The CDR3 DNA sequence: TGTGCCAGCAGTTGGGGGGACGGTGAAAAACTGTTTTTT. The rearrangement links TRBV6-5 to TRBJ1-4, with a tentative D call TRBD1 (5 bases). The CDR3 is 13 amino acids. Germline CDR1 is MNHEY and CDR2 is SVGAGI. Deletions cut 4 bases from V and 7 bases from J, with 10 bases between.

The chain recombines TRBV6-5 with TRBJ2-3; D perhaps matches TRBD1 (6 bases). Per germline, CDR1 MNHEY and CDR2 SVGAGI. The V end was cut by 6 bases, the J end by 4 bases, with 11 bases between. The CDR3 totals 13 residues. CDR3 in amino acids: CASRRGIPDTQYF. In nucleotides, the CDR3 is TGTGCCAGCAGGAGGGGGATCCCAGATACGCAGTATTTT.

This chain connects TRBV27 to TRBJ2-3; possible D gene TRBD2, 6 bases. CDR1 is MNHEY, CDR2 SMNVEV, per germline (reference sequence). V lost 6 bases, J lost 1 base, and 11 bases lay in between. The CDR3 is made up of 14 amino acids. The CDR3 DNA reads TGTGCCAGCAGCCCGGGAGTTCGCACAGATACGCAGTATTTT. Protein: CASSPGVRTDTQYF.

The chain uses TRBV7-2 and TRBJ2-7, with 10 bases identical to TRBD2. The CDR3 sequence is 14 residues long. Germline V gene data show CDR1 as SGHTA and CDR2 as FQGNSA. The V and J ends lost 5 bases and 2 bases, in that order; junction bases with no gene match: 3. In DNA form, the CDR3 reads TGTGCCAGCAGCCGGACTAGCGGTACCTACGAGCAGTACTTC. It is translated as CASSRTSGTYEQYF.

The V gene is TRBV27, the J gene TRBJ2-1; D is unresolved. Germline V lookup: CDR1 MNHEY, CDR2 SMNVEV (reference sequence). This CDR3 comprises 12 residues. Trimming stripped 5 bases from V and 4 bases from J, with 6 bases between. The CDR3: CASSAGYNEQFF. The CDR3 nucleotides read TGTGCCAGCAGTGCAGGATACAATGAGCAGTTCTTC.

CDR3 coding DNA: TGCGCCAGCAGCCGACTGACGGGACTAGCGGGGGGCCTGGGAACAGATACGCAGTATTTT. It codes for CASSRLTGLAGGLGTDTQYF. The gene calls are TRBV4-1 and TRBJ2-3; 15 nucleotides line up with TRBD2. Germline CDR1 is MGHRA and CDR2 is YSYEKL. The CDR3 loop spans 20 amino acids. The junction had 14 bases not matched to a gene; V was cut back by 4 bases and J by 3 bases.

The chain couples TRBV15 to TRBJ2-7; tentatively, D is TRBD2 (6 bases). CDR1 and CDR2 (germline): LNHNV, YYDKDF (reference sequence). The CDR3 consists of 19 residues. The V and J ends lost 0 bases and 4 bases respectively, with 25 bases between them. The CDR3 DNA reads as TGTGCCACCAGCAGAGAGGACCCCCTAGGAGGGCTAGCAGGTTACGAGCAGTACTTC. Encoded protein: CATSREDPLGGLAGYEQYF.

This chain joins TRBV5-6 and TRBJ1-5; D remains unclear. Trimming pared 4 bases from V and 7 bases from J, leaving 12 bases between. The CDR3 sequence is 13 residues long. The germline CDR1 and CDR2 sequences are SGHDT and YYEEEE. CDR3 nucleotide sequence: TGTGCCAGCAGCCTACAAATGGAGCAGCCCCAGCATTTT. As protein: CASSLQMEQPQHF.

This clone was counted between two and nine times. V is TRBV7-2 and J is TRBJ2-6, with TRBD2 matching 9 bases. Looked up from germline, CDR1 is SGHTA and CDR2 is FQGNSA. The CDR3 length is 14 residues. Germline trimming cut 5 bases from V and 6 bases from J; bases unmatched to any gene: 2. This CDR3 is CASSPGLAANVLTF. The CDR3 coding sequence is TGTGCCAGCAGCCCGGGACTAGCGGCCAACGTCCTGACTTTC.

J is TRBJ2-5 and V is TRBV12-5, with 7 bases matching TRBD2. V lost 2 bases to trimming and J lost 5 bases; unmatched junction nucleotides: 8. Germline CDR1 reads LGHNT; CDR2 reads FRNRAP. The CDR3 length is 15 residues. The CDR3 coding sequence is TGTGCTAGTGGTTTGCAGACGGGAGGCGGCGAGACCCAGTACTTC. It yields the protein CASGLQTGGGETQYF.

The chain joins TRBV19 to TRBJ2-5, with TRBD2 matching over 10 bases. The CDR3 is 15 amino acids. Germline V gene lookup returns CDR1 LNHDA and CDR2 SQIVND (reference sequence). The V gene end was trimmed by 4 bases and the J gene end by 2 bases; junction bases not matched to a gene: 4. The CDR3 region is CASSTSLAGQETQYF. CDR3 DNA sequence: TGTGCCAGTAGTACATCACTAGCGGGGCAAGAGACCCAGTACTTC. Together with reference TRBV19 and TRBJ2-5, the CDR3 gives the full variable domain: DGGITQSPKYLFRKEGQNVTLSCEQNLNHDAMYWYRQDPGQGLRLIYYSQIVNDFQKGDIAEGYSVSREKKESFPLTVTSAQKNPTAFYLCASSTSLAGQETQYFGPGTRLLVL.

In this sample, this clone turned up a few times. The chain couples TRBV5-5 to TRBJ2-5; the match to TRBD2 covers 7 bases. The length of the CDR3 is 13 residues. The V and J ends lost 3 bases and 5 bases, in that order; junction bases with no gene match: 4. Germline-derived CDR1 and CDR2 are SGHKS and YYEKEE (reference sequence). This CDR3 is CASSWEGRETQYF. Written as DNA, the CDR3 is TGTGCCAGCAGCTGGGAGGGCCGGGAGACCCAGTACTTC.

DNA for the CDR3: TGTGCCAGCAGTTCTCCGGGGGGAGCTAACACCGGGGAGCTGTTTTTT. It encodes CASSSPGGANTGELFF. V and J are TRBV6-5 and TRBJ2-2; 7 nucleotides align to TRBD2. The V gene's germline CDR1 is MNHEY and CDR2 SVGAGI. V lost 4 bases to trimming and J lost 2 bases; unmatched junction nucleotides: 7. This CDR3 has 16 residues.

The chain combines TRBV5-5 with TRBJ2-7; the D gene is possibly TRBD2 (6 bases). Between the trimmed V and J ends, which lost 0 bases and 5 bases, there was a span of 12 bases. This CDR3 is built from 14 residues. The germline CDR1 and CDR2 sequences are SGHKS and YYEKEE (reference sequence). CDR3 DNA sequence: TGTGCCAGCAGCTTGGGGCTAGGACTAAACGAGCAGTACTTC. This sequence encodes CASSLGLGLNEQYF.

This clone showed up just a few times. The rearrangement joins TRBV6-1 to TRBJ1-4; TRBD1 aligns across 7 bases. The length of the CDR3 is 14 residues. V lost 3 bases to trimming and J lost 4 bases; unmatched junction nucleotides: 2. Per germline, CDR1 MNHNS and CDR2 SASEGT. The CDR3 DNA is TGTGCCAGCAGTGATGGACAGGATAATGAAAAACTGTTTTTT. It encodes CASSDGQDNEKLFF.

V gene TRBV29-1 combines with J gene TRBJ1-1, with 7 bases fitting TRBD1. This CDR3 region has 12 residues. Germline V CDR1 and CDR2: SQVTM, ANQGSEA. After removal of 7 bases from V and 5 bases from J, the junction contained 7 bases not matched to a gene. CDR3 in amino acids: CSGGAGGTEAFF. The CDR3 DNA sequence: TGCAGCGGAGGGGCAGGGGGGACTGAAGCTTTCTTT.